This passage covers 17 T cell receptor beta chains from one sample sequenced in a study of patients and donors after allogeneic stem cell transplantation (dated by TCRdb to 2018 to 2020). The method behind the library was RT-PCR. TCRdb names NextSeq 550 as the instrument used. TCRdb reanalyzed the raw reads on its own, using fastp at Q25 for trimming and MiXCR for clone calling, and kept in-frame beta chains. CDR3 protein duplicates are merged, each entry listing the most common genes and DNA. The sample table holds about a million distinct CDR3 sequences, of which around 17% were seen once. Of the sample, approximately 5.9% is held by the ten largest clones. The sequencing input was blood, either unsorted or a sorted T cell fraction (not recorded which). All receptors come from a human donor who was either an allogeneic HSCT recipient or a stem cell or donor lymphocyte infusion donor (not recorded which). It is not recorded whose cells these are; they may come from a transplant donor.

The chain carries TRBV24-1 and TRBJ2-1; 11 positions agree with TRBD1. The ends lost 4 bases at V and 3 bases at J; junction bases unmatched: 4. The CDR3 runs 16 residues. Germline CDR1 reads KGHDR; CDR2 reads SFDVKD. CDR3 protein: CATSDQDRGLYNEQFF. Written as DNA, the CDR3 is TGTGCCACCAGTGACCAGGACAGGGGGCTCTACAATGAGCAGTTCTTC.

V and J are TRBV27 and TRBJ2-6; 9 bases match TRBD2. This CDR3 region has 18 residues. Germline-derived CDR1 and CDR2 are MNHEY and SMNVEV (reference sequence). J gave up 0 bases and V 5 bases, and 8 bases lay outside the gene matches. In DNA, the CDR3 is TGTGCCAGCAGTCGTCCCCTAGCGGGAACCTCTGGGGCCAACGTCCTGACTTTC. Translating gives CASSRPLAGTSGANVLTF.

The chain recombines TRBV4-1 with TRBJ1-6; TRBD1 is a possible D gene (6 bases). The CDR3 consists of 19 residues. Trimming pared 5 bases from V and 4 bases from J, leaving 24 bases between. In germline, CDR1 is MGHRA, CDR2 YSYEKL. CDR3 DNA: TGCGCCAGCAGCTCTCTCGGACGGACAGATCAGATTTATAATTCACCCCTCCACTTT. It specifies CASSSLGRTDQIYNSPLHF.

The chain employs TRBV12-3 or TRBV12-4 and TRBJ1-2, with D unresolved. This CDR3 comprises 14 residues. V lost 2 bases and J 8 bases, leaving 15 bases between the germline ends. Here the CDR3 DNA reads TGTGCCAGCAGTTTACTAGCCCCAGTGCAGGGCTACACCTTC. Its translation is CASSLLAPVQGYTF.

The V gene is TRBV7-2, the J gene TRBJ2-7; D is perhaps TRBD2 (6 bases). The V gene lost 1 base and the J gene lost 3 bases, with 10 bases spanning the gap. The germline gives CDR1 SGHTA, CDR2 FQGNSA. The CDR3 extends over 14 amino acids. The CDR3 DNA reads TGTGCCAGCAGCTTAGAACTAGCTAACTACGAGCAGTACTTC. Its protein product is CASSLELANYEQYF.

This clonotype was seen repeatedly, ten times or more. The chain recombines TRBV3-1 with TRBJ2-3, with no clear D. CDR1 is LGHDT, CDR2 YNNKEL, per germline (reference sequence). The CDR3 length is 15 residues. The V and J ends lost 8 bases and 0 bases respectively, with 15 bases between them. The CDR3 nucleotides read TGTGCCAGCGCCCTTCGGGTCCAAAGCACAGATACGCAGTATTTT. The encoded protein is CASALRVQSTDTQYF.

The chain joins TRBV7-2 to TRBJ1-1; 7 nucleotides agree with TRBD1. The CDR3 covers 15 residues. After removal of 2 bases from V and 1 base from J, the junction contained 4 bases not matched to a gene. Germline assignment: CDR1 SGHTA and CDR2 FQGNSA. Written as DNA, the CDR3 is TGTGCCAGCAGCTTACTCAGGGGGAAGAACACTGAAGCTTTCTTT. Amino acid sequence: CASSLLRGKNTEAFF.

This clonotype has only a few counts. This chain joins TRBV20-1 and TRBJ1-2; a weak D match, TRBD1 (6 bases). From germline, CDR1 is DFQATT and CDR2 SNEGSKA (reference sequence). V was clipped by 1 base and J by 4 bases, with 13 bases between them. The CDR3 totals 14 residues. The DNA of the CDR3 is TGCAGTGCTAGAGTAGGGGGGCGGGGCTATGGCTACACCTTC. This translates into CSARVGGRGYGYTF.

With respect to this clonotype: Sequence at one end of the junction differs from germline and may be a read error. This chain uses TRBV9 with TRBJ1-1; D is possibly TRBD1 (6 bases). The CDR3 covers 13 residues. Germline-derived CDR1 and CDR2 are SGDLS and YYNGEE. The CDR3 DNA sequence: TGTGCCAGCAGCGCCACAGGGAACGCTGAAGCTTTCTTT. Translating it yields CASSATGNAEAFF. The full variable domain, in which reference TRBV9 and TRBJ1-1 provide the parts outside the CDR3, is DSGVTQTPKHLITATGQRVTLRCSPRSGDLSVYWYQQSLDQGLQFLIQYYNGEERAKGNILERFSAQQFPDLHSELNLSSLELGDSALYFCASSATGNAEAFFGQGTRLTVV.

In its sample, this clonotype was seen a few times. This CDR3 reads CSAKALAGSYNEQFF. The DNA of the CDR3 is TGCAGTGCTAAGGCATTGGCGGGGAGTTACAATGAGCAGTTCTTC. The rearrangement links TRBV20-1 to TRBJ2-1; weak D call: TRBD2 (6 bases). The CDR3 has 15 residues. Germline CDR1 is DFQATT and CDR2 is SNEGSKA (reference sequence). The V end was cut by 4 bases, the J end by 4 bases, with 17 bases between.

This sequence joins TRBV12-3 or TRBV12-4 and TRBJ2-7; D perhaps matches TRBD1 (6 bases). V was clipped by 5 bases and J by 2 bases, with 13 bases between them. The CDR3 extends over 14 amino acids. Here the CDR3 DNA reads TGTGCCAGCAGTGTCAGGGGCCTCACCTACGAGCAGTACTTC. Residues: CASSVRGLTYEQYF.

The genes are TRBV2 and TRBJ2-1; TRBD2 matches at 13 bases. Trimming at V came to 3 bases and at J to 5 bases, leaving 10 bases not matched to a gene. Germline CDR1 SNHLY, CDR2 FYNNEI. CDR3 length: 18 amino acids. The CDR3 sequence: CASSDLLGLAGENNEQFF. The CDR3 bases are TGTGCCAGCAGTGACCTCCTTGGACTAGCGGGAGAAAACAATGAGCAGTTCTTC. Complete variable domain (other parts from reference TRBV2 and TRBJ2-1): EPEVTQTPSHQVTQMGQEVILRCVPISNHLYFYWYRQILGQKVEFLVSFYNNEISEKSEIFDDQFSVERPDGSNFTLKIRSTKLEDSAMYFCASSDLLGLAGENNEQFFGPGTRLTVL.

The chain recombines TRBV4-3 with TRBJ2-1; no clear D gene. Trimming took off 0 bases at V and 12 bases at J, with 12 bases between the two ends. This CDR3 contains 13 residues. Germline V gene lookup returns CDR1 LGHNA and CDR2 YSLEER. CDR3 sequence: CASSQDRRSGQFF. The CDR3 region has the DNA TGCGCCAGCAGCCAAGATCGGCGCAGTGGGCAGTTCTTC.

The chain joins TRBV24-1 to TRBJ2-7; the D is unclear. V was trimmed by 1 base and J by 4 bases, leaving 7 bases between them. The CDR3 extends over 13 amino acids. From germline, CDR1 is KGHDR and CDR2 SFDVKD. CDR3 in amino acids: CATSDFFGYEQYF. In DNA form, the CDR3 reads TGTGCCACCAGTGATTTTTTCGGTTACGAGCAGTACTTC.

This sequence joins TRBV7-9 and TRBJ1-4, with 12 nucleotides matching TRBD1. Trimming cost V 5 bases and J 8 bases; bases outside gene matches: 3. The CDR3 is made up of 14 amino acids. The germline V gene has CDR1 SEHNR and CDR2 FQNEAQ (reference sequence). The CDR3 loop is CASSVGTGGEKLFF. Written as DNA, the CDR3 is TGTGCCAGCAGCGTCGGGACAGGGGGCGAAAAACTGTTTTTT.

There are a few counts of this clonotype. V gene TRBV7-2 combines with J gene TRBJ1-2; D remains unclear. The germline gives CDR1 SGHTA, CDR2 FQGNSA. V was shortened by 1 base and J by 3 bases, with 18 bases between the two germline ends. The CDR3 spans 17 residues. DNA for the CDR3: TGTGCCAGCAGCTTAGTGCTTCAGAAACGGTGGGACTATGGCTACACCTTC. Translation: CASSLVLQKRWDYGYTF.

This clonotype has only a few counts. CDR3 nucleotide sequence: TGTGCCAGCAGTTCCCGAGACAGGGTTCGGTCAGATACGCAGTATTTT. Protein product: CASSSRDRVRSDTQYF. The chain has TRBV12-3 or TRBV12-4 and TRBJ2-3; TRBD1 aligns across 7 bases. The V and J ends lost 4 bases and 4 bases, in that order; junction bases with no gene match: 11. The CDR3 sequence is 16 residues long.